This entry is about one TCR beta chain. Only in-frame clones appear in the TCRdb table, and some are missing; sequencing was by immunoSEQ multiplex PCR. The table has about 350,000 clones, more than 85% seen once. The V and J ends lost 2 bases and 0 bases respectively, with 20 bases between them. There are 19 residues in the CDR3. Germline-derived CDR1 and CDR2 are MDHEN and SYDVKM. The data originate from a study of blood T cell repertoires in COVID-19. This clonotype was obtained from a woman in her twenties or thirties who had recovered from COVID-19. The sample was PBMCs or T cells enriched from blood (not recorded which). This sequence joins TRBV28 and TRBJ1-5; possibly TRBD1 for D (6 bases). CDR3 DNA: TGTGCCAGCAGTTTACACGGACAGCGAGGGTTCCGTAGCAATCAGCCCCAGCATTTT. This encodes CASSLHGQRGFRSNQPQHF.